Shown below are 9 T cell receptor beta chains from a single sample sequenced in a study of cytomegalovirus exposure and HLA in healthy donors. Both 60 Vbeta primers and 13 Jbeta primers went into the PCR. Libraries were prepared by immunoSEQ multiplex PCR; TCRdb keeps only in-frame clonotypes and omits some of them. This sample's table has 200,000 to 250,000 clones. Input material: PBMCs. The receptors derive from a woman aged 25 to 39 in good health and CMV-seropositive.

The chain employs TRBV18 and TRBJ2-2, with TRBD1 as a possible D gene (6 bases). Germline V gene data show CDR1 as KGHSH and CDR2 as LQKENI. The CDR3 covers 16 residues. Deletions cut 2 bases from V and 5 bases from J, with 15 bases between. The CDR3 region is CASSPRGSAVTGELFF. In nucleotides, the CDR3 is TGTGCCAGCTCACCAAGGGGGTCAGCGGTGACCGGGGAGCTGTTTTTT.

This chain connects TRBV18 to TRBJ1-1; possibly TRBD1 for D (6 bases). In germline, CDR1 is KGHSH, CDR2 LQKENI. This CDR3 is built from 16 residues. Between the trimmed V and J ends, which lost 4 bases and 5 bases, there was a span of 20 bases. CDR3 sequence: CASSRSLSGEGTEAFF. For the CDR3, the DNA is TGTGCCAGCTCACGCTCACTTTCAGGGGAGGGAACTGAAGCTTTCTTT.

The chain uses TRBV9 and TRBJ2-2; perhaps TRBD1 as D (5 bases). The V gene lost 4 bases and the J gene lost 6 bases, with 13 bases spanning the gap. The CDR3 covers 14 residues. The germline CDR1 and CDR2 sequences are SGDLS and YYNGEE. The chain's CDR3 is CASSQWAGSGELFF. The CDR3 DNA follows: TGTGCCAGCAGCCAGTGGGCAGGGTCCGGGGAGCTGTTTTTT.

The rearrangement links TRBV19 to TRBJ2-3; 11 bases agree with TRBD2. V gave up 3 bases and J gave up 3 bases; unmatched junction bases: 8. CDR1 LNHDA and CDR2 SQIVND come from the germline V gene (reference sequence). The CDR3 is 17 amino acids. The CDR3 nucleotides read TGTGCCAGTAGTATTAGTCGGCGACTAGCGGGAACAGATACGCAGTATTTT. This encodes CASSISRRLAGTDTQYF.

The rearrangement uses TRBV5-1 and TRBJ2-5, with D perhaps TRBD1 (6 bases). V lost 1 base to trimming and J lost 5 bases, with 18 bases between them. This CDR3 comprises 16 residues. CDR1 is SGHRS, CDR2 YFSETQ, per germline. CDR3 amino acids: CASSLIPLNRAETQYF. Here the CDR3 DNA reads TGCGCCAGCAGCTTGATTCCCCTTAACAGGGCGGAGACCCAGTACTTC.

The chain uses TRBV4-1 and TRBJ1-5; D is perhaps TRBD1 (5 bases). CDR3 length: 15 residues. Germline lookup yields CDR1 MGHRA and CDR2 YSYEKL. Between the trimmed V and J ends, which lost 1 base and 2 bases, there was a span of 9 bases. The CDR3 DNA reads TGCGCCAGCAGCCAAGGAGCCAGGGGCAATCAGCCCCAGCATTTT. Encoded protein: CASSQGARGNQPQHF.

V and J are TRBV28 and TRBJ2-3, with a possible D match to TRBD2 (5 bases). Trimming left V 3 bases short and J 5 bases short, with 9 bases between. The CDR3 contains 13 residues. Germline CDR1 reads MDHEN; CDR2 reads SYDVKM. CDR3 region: CASSFARGDTQYF. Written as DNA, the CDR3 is TGTGCCAGCAGTTTCGCCCGGGGAGATACGCAGTATTTT.

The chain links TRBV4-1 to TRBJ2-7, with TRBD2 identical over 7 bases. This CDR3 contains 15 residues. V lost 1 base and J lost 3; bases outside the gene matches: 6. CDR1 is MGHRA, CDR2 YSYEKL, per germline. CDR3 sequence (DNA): TGCGCCAGCAGCCAAGCCCTAGCGGATATCTACGAGCAGTACTTC. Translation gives CASSQALADIYEQYF.

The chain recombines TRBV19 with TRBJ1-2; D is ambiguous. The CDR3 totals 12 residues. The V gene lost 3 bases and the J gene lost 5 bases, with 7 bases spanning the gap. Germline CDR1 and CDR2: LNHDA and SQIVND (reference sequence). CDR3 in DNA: TGTGCCAGTAGTATCCAGTTTTATGGCTACACCTTC. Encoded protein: CASSIQFYGYTF.